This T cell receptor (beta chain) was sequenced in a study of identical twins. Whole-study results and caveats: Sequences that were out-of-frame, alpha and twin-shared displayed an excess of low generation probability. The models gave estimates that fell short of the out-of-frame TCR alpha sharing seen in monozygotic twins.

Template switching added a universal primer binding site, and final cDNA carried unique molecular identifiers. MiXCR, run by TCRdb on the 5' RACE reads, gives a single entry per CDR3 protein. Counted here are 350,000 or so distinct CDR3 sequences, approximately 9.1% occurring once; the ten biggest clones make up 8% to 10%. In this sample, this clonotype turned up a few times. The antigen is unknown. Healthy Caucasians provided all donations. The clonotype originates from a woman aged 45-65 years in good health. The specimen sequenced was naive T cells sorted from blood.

DNA for the CDR3: TGTGCCAGCAGACCCGACGGGTACTCCTACGAGCAGTACTTC. Residues: CASRPDGYSYEQYF. J is TRBJ2-7 and V is TRBV27; D is undetermined. V was trimmed by 6 bases and J by 0 bases, leaving 12 bases between them. This CDR3 is 14 amino acids long. Germline loops: CDR1 MNHEY, CDR2 SMNVEV (reference sequence).